These T cell receptor beta chains were read from a single sample in a study of T cell responses to AZD1222 COVID-19 vaccine. Only in-frame clones appear in the TCRdb table, and some are missing; sequencing was by immunoSEQ multiplex PCR. The top ten hold roughly 18% of the sample, which has more than 95,000 clones, around 84% seen once. The sample here was peripheral blood, taken 28 days after the second AZD1222 dose. These receptors all come from an adult who received the AZD1222 COVID-19 vaccine. Both conserved end residues are part of each CDR3. D genes are given only for firm matches. Clone size is not always given. Where it is, it says once, few, many or a class for expanded clones.

D gene	clone size	V gene	J gene	CDR3 protein	CDR3 DNA
-	-	TRBV7-2	TRBJ1-2	CASSLRTENNYGYTF	TGTGCCAGCAGCCTAAGGACAGAGAATAACTATGGCTACACCTTC
TRBD2	-	TRBV11-2	TRBJ2-3	CASSLGPSGIYTDTQYF	TGTGCCAGCAGCTTAGGTCCTAGCGGGATCTACACAGATACGCAGTATTTT
TRBD1	-	TRBV9	TRBJ2-1	CASSVTGGNEQFF	TGTGCCAGCAGCGTCACAGGGGGGAATGAGCAGTTCTTC
-	-	TRBV7-3	TRBJ2-2	CASSPLLGGELFF	TGTGCCAGCAGCCCACTCTTGGGAGGGGAGCTGTTTTTT
-	-	TRBV19	TRBJ1-2	CASRSQNNYGYTF	TGTGCCAGTAGATCCCAAAATAACTATGGCTACACCTTC
TRBD2	-	TRBV6-6	TRBJ2-2	CASSGGAVGELFF	TGTGCCAGCAGCGGGGGGGCGGTCGGGGAGCTGTTTTTT
-	-	TRBV5-5	TRBJ2-7	CASSLSSSSGTAIYEQYF	TGTGCCAGCAGCTTGAGTTCATCGTCCGGGACGGCGATCTACGAGCAGTACTTC
-	-	TRBV29-1	TRBJ2-7	CSVEVGEQYF	TGCAGCGTTGAGGTCGGGGAGCAGTACTTC
-	-	TRBV11-1	TRBJ2-7	CASSLEGSVYEQYF	TGTGCCAGCAGCTTAGAAGGCAGCGTCTACGAGCAGTACTTC
TRBD2	-	TRBV7-3	TRBJ2-7	CASSAQGLAGVHEQYF	TGTGCCAGCAGCGCCCAGGGACTAGCGGGAGTTCACGAGCAGTACTTC
-	-	TRBV6-2/TRBV6-3	TRBJ1-5	CASSTQGRQPQHF	TGTGCCAGCAGTACCCAGGGACGTCAGCCCCAGCATTTT
TRBD1	-	TRBV18	TRBJ1-1	CASSPQSGQRNTEAFF	TGTGCCAGCTCACCACAGTCGGGACAGCGGAACACTGAAGCTTTCTTT
-	-	TRBV23-1	TRBJ1-1	CASSQTRRTNTEAFF	TGCGCCAGCAGTCAAACCCGCCGGACGAACACTGAAGCTTTCTTT
-	-	TRBV7-2	TRBJ2-7	CASSITWQTNSYEQYF	TGTGCCAGCAGCATAACGTGGCAGACAAACTCCTACGAGCAGTACTTC
-	-	TRBV2	TRBJ1-2	CASNAELTF	TGTGCCAGCAACGCGGAGTTAACCTTC
TRBD1	-	TRBV5-8	TRBJ1-5	CASSLTGGEGQPQHF	TGTGCCAGCAGCTTGACAGGGGGAGAGGGTCAGCCCCAGCATTTT
-	-	TRBV9	TRBJ1-2	CASSAENRDYGYTF	TGTGCCAGCAGCGCCGAAAACAGAGACTATGGCTACACCTTC
-	-	TRBV5-1	TRBJ1-1	CASSSKPPNTEAFF	TGCGCCAGCAGCTCAAAGCCGCCAAACACTGAAGCTTTCTTT
TRBD2	-	TRBV7-9	TRBJ2-7	CASRLAGGTTYEQYF	TGTGCCAGCAGGCTAGCGGGGGGGACCACCTACGAGCAGTACTTC
TRBD2	once	TRBV7-2	TRBJ2-2	CASSQPGTSGNTGELFF	TGTGCCAGCAGTCAGCCCGGGACTAGCGGAAACACCGGGGAGCTGTTTTTT
TRBD2	few	TRBV7-3	TRBJ2-2	CASSLEAGGTGELFF	TGTGCCAGCAGCTTAGAGGCGGGGGGCACCGGGGAGCTGTTTTTT
TRBD2	once	TRBV4-1	TRBJ2-5	CASSQVGGGRETQYF	TGCGCCAGCAGCCAAGTCGGCGGGGGACGGGAGACCCAGTACTTC
TRBD1	-	TRBV18	TRBJ2-2	CASSPIYRGDPTNTGELFF	TGTGCCAGCTCACCAATCTACAGGGGGGACCCAACGAACACCGGGGAGCTGTTTTTT
-	-	TRBV12-3/TRBV12-4	TRBJ2-1	CASRNGDYNEQFF	TGTGCCAGCAGGAATGGAGATTACAATGAGCAGTTCTTC
-	-	TRBV18	TRBJ2-7	CASSPSQGPYEQYF	TGTGCCAGCTCACCTTCCCAGGGACCCTACGAGCAGTACTTC
-	-	TRBV6-5	TRBJ1-5	CASSPRTPSVQPQHF	TGTGCCAGCAGCCCCCGGACACCTTCCGTTCAGCCCCAGCATTTT
-	-	TRBV7-7	TRBJ2-7	CASSSRSYEQYF	TGTGCCAGCAGCTCAAGAAGCTACGAGCAGTACTTC
TRBD1	-	TRBV24-1	TRBJ2-5	CATSERDRGFQETQYF	TGTGCCACCAGTGAGAGGGACAGGGGCTTCCAAGAGACCCAGTACTTC
-	once	TRBV9	TRBJ2-1	CASSVGGNGENEQFF	TGTGCCAGCAGCGTAGGGGGCAATGGGGAAAATGAGCAGTTCTTC
TRBD1	-	TRBV4-1	TRBJ1-2	CASSQGTGTSNYGYTF	TGCGCCAGCAGCCAAGGGACAGGGACATCTAACTATGGCTACACCTTC
-	-	TRBV18	TRBJ2-3	CASSPPAVRDTQYF	TGTGCCAGCTCACCACCGGCAGTACGAGATACGCAGTATTTT
TRBD1	-	TRBV5-6	TRBJ1-4	CASSFTAGQTEKLFF	TGTGCCAGCAGCTTCACCGCGGGACAGACAGAAAAACTGTTTTTT
-	-	TRBV11-2	TRBJ1-1	CASSLGPWENTEAFF	TGTGCCAGCAGCTTAGGGCCTTGGGAGAACACTGAAGCTTTCTTT
TRBD1	-	TRBV24-1	TRBJ2-1	CATSDFPRTGRGYNEQFF	TGTGCCACCAGTGATTTCCCAAGGACAGGGCGAGGATACAATGAGCAGTTCTTC
TRBD2	-	TRBV7-6	TRBJ2-1	CASSRGTSGTGEQFF	TGTGCCAGCAGCCGAGGGACTAGCGGGACCGGTGAGCAGTTCTTC
-	-	TRBV6-2/TRBV6-3	TRBJ2-4	CASSYSREPLENIQYF	TGTGCCAGCAGTTACTCCAGGGAACCCCTAGAAAACATTCAGTACTTC
-	-	TRBV21-1	TRBJ2-3	CASSKEPNTRIAQYF	TGTGCCAGCAGCAAAGAACCGAACACGAGGATAGCGCAGTATTTT
-	-	TRBV5-3	TRBJ1-1	CARSRGAALGNTEAFF	TGTGCCAGAAGCCGGGGGGCAGCTCTTGGAAACACTGAAGCTTTCTTT